Below are 27 T cell receptor beta chains sequenced from a single sample in a study of blood T cell repertoires in COVID-19 (TCRdb year 2020). Libraries were prepared through the immunoSEQ multiplex PCR assay. TCRdb provides this immuneACCESS table in a form limited to in-frame rearrangements. Some clones are lacking; in checked studies, under half of them reflect an unresolved V gene, and why the rest are absent is not known. This sample lists over 150,000 clones; roughly nine tenths were detected once. About 0.55% of the sample comes from the top ten. Sequencing input: peripheral blood. The source of these receptors is a man aged 50 to 60 with acute or convalescent COVID-19.

This chain uses TRBV19 with TRBJ1-4; TRBD1 aligns across 7 bases. From germline, CDR1 is LNHDA and CDR2 SQIVND (reference sequence). Trimming removed 3 bases from V and 7 bases from J; junction bases left unmatched: 5. The CDR3 length is 14 residues. The CDR3: CASSITGAGEKLFF. The CDR3 nucleotides are TGTGCCAGTAGTATCACAGGGGCCGGTGAAAAACTGTTTTTT.

The CDR3 bases are TGTGCCAGTAGTATGTTCGGACAGGGTGGCGAAAAACTGTTTTTT. Translating it yields CASSMFGQGGEKLFF. J is TRBJ1-4 and V is TRBV19, with 8 bases that match TRBD1. Germline V gene lookup returns CDR1 LNHDA and CDR2 SQIVND (reference sequence). The CDR3 has 15 amino acids. The trim removed 3 bases at V and 8 bases at J, leaving 8 bases unmatched.

J is TRBJ1-2 and V is TRBV4-3; TRBD1 matches at 9 bases. This CDR3 has 17 residues. Germline V lookup: CDR1 LGHNA, CDR2 YSLEER. V dropped 1 base and J dropped 4; count of bases not matched to a gene: 10. The CDR3 loop is CASSQGAGTGTSYGYTF. DNA of the CDR3: TGCGCCAGCAGCCAAGGAGCCGGGACAGGGACAAGCTATGGCTACACCTTC.

V gene TRBV27 combines with J gene TRBJ2-3, with TRBD2 matching over 13 bases. CDR1 is MNHEY and CDR2 is SMNVEV in the germline V gene (reference sequence). The CDR3 covers 18 residues. V trimming: 1 base; J trimming: 0 bases; junction bases outside the gene matches: 4. DNA for the CDR3: TGTGCCAGCAGTTTATTGACTAGCGGGGGGCCAAGCACAGATACGCAGTATTTT. It yields the protein CASSLLTSGGPSTDTQYF.

This clone came up once. This rearrangement joins TRBV5-4 to TRBJ2-7; maybe TRBD1 (6 bases). This CDR3 has 13 residues. Trimming pared 7 bases from V and 5 bases from J, leaving 16 bases between. Germline V gene sequence: CDR1 SGHNT, CDR2 YYREEE (reference sequence). The CDR3 nucleotides read TGTGCCAGCGAGACCCTAGGGGGAAACGAGCAGTACTTC. This sequence encodes CASETLGGNEQYF.

As regards this clone: The sample holds other DNA sequences that translate to the same CDR3. In DNA form, the CDR3 reads TGTGCCAGCAGTTTGGGGGGCTACGAGCAGTACTTC. This codes for CASSLGGYEQYF. V usage is TRBV28 and J usage is TRBJ2-7; D may be TRBD2 (6 bases). Germline V lookup: CDR1 MDHEN, CDR2 SYDVKM. The CDR3 sequence is 12 residues long. The V end was cut by 3 bases, the J end by 3 bases, with 6 bases between.

CDR3 bases: TGTGCCAGCAGCCCGGACCTAGGGGTGACCGGGGAGCTGTTTTTT. This encodes CASSPDLGVTGELFF. The genes are TRBV7-7 and TRBJ2-2; tentatively, D is TRBD1 (5 bases). Germline V gives CDR1 SSHAT, CDR2 FNYEAQ (reference sequence). The length of the CDR3 is 15 residues. The V gene lost 5 bases and the J gene lost 5 bases, with 15 bases spanning the gap.

This sequence joins TRBV5-1 and TRBJ2-1; 7 bases map to TRBD2. Germline V gene lookup returns CDR1 SGHRS and CDR2 YFSETQ. CDR3 length equals 14 residues. V gave up 3 bases and J gave up 6 bases; unmatched junction bases: 6. CDR3 sequence (DNA): TGCGCCAGCAGCTCGGGACTAAGGAGCAATGAGCAGTTCTTC. Its protein product is CASSSGLRSNEQFF. The variable domain in full, with the rest retrieved from reference TRBV5-1 and TRBJ2-1, is KAGVTQTPRYLIKTRGQQVTLSCSPISGHRSVSWYQQTPGQGLQFLFEYFSETQRNKGNFPGRFSGRQFSNSRSEMNVSTLELGDSALYLCASSSGLRSNEQFFGPGTRLTVL.

The genes are TRBV19 and TRBJ2-3, with D possibly matching TRBD1 (6 bases). The CDR3 consists of 13 residues. The germline V gene has CDR1 LNHDA and CDR2 SQIVND (reference sequence). V lost 9 bases, J lost 8 bases, and 18 bases lay in between. CDR3 nucleotides: TGTGCCAGCTCCCTTAACAGGGTTCGTACGCAGTATTTT. Its translation is CASSLNRVRTQYF.

The rearrangement uses TRBV28 and TRBJ1-4, with D unresolved. V lost 6 bases, J lost 0 bases, and 11 bases lay in between. Looked up from germline, CDR1 is MDHEN and CDR2 is SYDVKM. The CDR3 extends over 15 amino acids. CDR3 coding DNA: TGTGCCAGCAGCCACCCAGGTGCAACTAATGAAAAACTGTTTTTT. Translation gives CASSHPGATNEKLFF.

The chain is built from TRBV4-1 and TRBJ2-1; 9 bases line up with TRBD2. J lost 7 bases, V lost 4 bases, and 11 bases had no gene match. The germline CDR1 and CDR2 sequences are MGHRA and YSYEKL. The CDR3 sequence is 16 residues long. The CDR3 bases are TGCGCCAGCAGCCCGCGAGGGTTGCGGGAGGGGAATGAGCAGTTCTTC. This encodes CASSPRGLREGNEQFF.

The rearrangement joins TRBV10-3 to TRBJ2-7; 10 bases align to TRBD2. J lost 5 bases, V lost 11 bases, and 9 bases had no gene match. The CDR3 runs to 13 residues. The germline V gene encodes CDR1 ENHRY and CDR2 SYGVKD. Written as DNA, the CDR3 is TGTGCCGCTGCTAGCGGGAGTGTCCACGAGCAGTACTTC. Amino acids: CAAASGSVHEQYF.

Only a few counts were recorded for this clone. This rearrangement joins TRBV7-9 to TRBJ2-7; TRBD2 aligns across 12 bases. V shed 5 bases, J shed 7 bases, and the junction held 12 bases outside the gene matches. The CDR3 spans 16 residues. CDR1 is SEHNR and CDR2 is FQNEAQ in the germline V gene (reference sequence). The CDR3 sequence: CASSRRTSGTLWEQYF. As DNA, the CDR3 is TGTGCCAGCAGCCGACGGACTAGCGGGACCCTCTGGGAGCAGTACTTC.

CDR3 DNA sequence: TGTGCCAGCTCACCTCTTTACAACAGGTATGATCAGCCCCAGCATTTT. This gives the protein CASSPLYNRYDQPQHF. The rearrangement uses TRBV18 and TRBJ1-5; D might be TRBD1 (5 bases). Trimming shortened V by 3 bases and J by 5 bases, and 17 bases separated the two germline ends. The germline CDR1 and CDR2 sequences are KGHSH and LQKENI. This CDR3 comprises 16 residues.

The chain has TRBV5-5 and TRBJ1-3; no firm D call. This CDR3 region has 15 residues. Per the germline V gene, CDR1 is SGHKS and CDR2 is YYEKEE (reference sequence). The ends were cut back, 3 bases at V and 0 bases at J, with 10 bases in the middle. The CDR3 spells CASSSAVGSGNTIYF. In DNA form, the CDR3 reads TGTGCCAGCAGCTCGGCGGTTGGCTCTGGAAACACCATATATTTT.

The gene calls are TRBV5-4 and TRBJ1-1, with unresolved D. V was trimmed by 0 bases and J by 0 bases, leaving 12 bases between them. The CDR3 has 16 amino acids. Germline CDR1 reads SGHNT; CDR2 reads YYREEE (reference sequence). Written as DNA, the CDR3 is TGTGCCAGCAGCTTGGTGGCTAGTCTTATGAACACTGAAGCTTTCTTT. This codes for CASSLVASLMNTEAFF.

The chain joins TRBV19 to TRBJ1-6; 7 bases line up with TRBD1. J was trimmed by 7 bases and V by 10 bases; bases with no gene match: 7. The CDR3 spans 13 residues. Germline V gene sequence: CDR1 LNHDA, CDR2 SQIVND (reference sequence). The CDR3 sequence: CATADRPNSPLHF. DNA for the CDR3: TGTGCCACGGCGGACAGGCCGAATTCACCCCTCCACTTT.

In this sample, this clone turned up once. The rearrangement links TRBV18 to TRBJ2-1; 16 bases line up with TRBD2. Germline V CDR1 and CDR2: KGHSH, LQKENI. The CDR3 is 19 residues long. V was pared by 0 bases and J by 4 bases, with 6 bases of the junction left unmatched. The CDR3 here is CASSPPLGLAGGRYNEQFF. CDR3 nucleotide sequence: TGTGCCAGCTCACCACCGCTGGGACTAGCGGGAGGGCGGTACAATGAGCAGTTCTTC.

V and J are TRBV6-2 or TRBV6-3 and TRBJ2-5; TRBD1 is a possible D gene (6 bases). The CDR3 contains 16 residues. From germline, CDR1 is MNHEY and CDR2 SVGEGT. V was cut by 2 bases and J by 4 bases, with 17 bases left in between. In nucleotides, the CDR3 is TGTGCCAGCAGTTACGCCCCTCCAGGGGAAGGAGAGACCCAGTACTTC. It yields the protein CASSYAPPGEGETQYF.

The chain recombines TRBV19 with TRBJ2-7; TRBD1 matches 8 bases. Germline V lookup: CDR1 LNHDA, CDR2 SQIVND (reference sequence). This CDR3 has 14 amino acids. The ends lost 2 bases at V and 5 bases at J; junction bases unmatched: 5. The CDR3, as DNA: TGTGCCAGTAGTATACGGACAGGGCTCAACGAGCAGTACTTC. It specifies CASSIRTGLNEQYF. Complete variable domain (other parts from reference TRBV19 and TRBJ2-7): DGGITQSPKYLFRKEGQNVTLSCEQNLNHDAMYWYRQDPGQGLRLIYYSQIVNDFQKGDIAEGYSVSREKKESFPLTVTSAQKNPTAFYLCASSIRTGLNEQYFGPGTRLTVT.

The chain uses TRBV6-6 and TRBJ1-3; 8 bases map to TRBD1. This CDR3 comprises 16 residues. Germline CDR1 reads MNHNY; CDR2 reads SVGAGI (reference sequence). V trimming: 3 bases; J trimming: 0 bases; junction bases outside the gene matches: 4. CDR3 DNA: TGTGCCAGCAGTTATCTCGGACAGGGCTCTGGAAACACCATATATTTT. This sequence encodes CASSYLGQGSGNTIYF.

The J gene is TRBJ2-2, the V gene TRBV5-1; tentatively, D is TRBD2 (6 bases). The CDR3 length is 15 residues. Trimming removed 7 bases at V and 4 bases at J, with 17 bases between. Germline V lookup: CDR1 SGHRS, CDR2 YFSETQ. The CDR3 loop reads CASAGTSVLTGELFF. In nucleotides, the CDR3 is TGCGCCAGCGCGGGGACGTCGGTCCTCACCGGGGAGCTGTTTTTT.

The rearrangement joins TRBV19 to TRBJ2-2, with 10 positions matching TRBD2. Germline V gene lookup returns CDR1 LNHDA and CDR2 SQIVND (reference sequence). This CDR3 has 14 residues. Trimming took 5 bases from V and 7 from J; bases not matched to a gene: 4. CDR3 protein: CASSSSGSNGELFF. CDR3 nucleotide sequence: TGTGCCAGTAGTTCTAGCGGGAGTAACGGGGAGCTGTTTTTT.

V gene TRBV30 combines with J gene TRBJ2-1, with TRBD2 matching over 11 bases. Germline V gene data show CDR1 as GTSNPN and CDR2 as SVGIG (reference sequence). The CDR3 covers 14 residues. The junction had 2 bases not matched to a gene; V was cut back by 3 bases and J by 4 bases. The CDR3 nucleotides are TGTGCCTGGAGCGGGACTAGCGGATACAATGAGCAGTTCTTC. The encoded protein is CAWSGTSGYNEQFF.

CDR3 sequence: CASSQGDGGRPSTDTQYF. The CDR3 region has the DNA TGCGCCAGCAGCCAAGGGGATGGAGGCAGGCCTAGCACAGATACGCAGTATTTT. The rearrangement joins TRBV4-1 to TRBJ2-3; D is possibly TRBD2 (5 bases). Germline V gene sequence: CDR1 MGHRA, CDR2 YSYEKL. This CDR3 spans 18 amino acids. The V end lost 1 base, the J end lost 0 bases, and 17 bases lay between the germline ends.

The chain recombines TRBV7-9 with TRBJ2-7; perhaps TRBD1 as D (6 bases). The CDR3 is 13 residues long. The ends were cut back, 5 bases at V and 3 bases at J, with 11 bases in the middle. Germline CDR1 is SEHNR and CDR2 is FQNEAQ (reference sequence). CDR3 sequence reads: CASSQGTFYEQYV. The CDR3 region has the DNA TGTGCCAGCAGCCAGGGGACATTCTACGAGCAGTACGTC.

The gene calls are TRBV19 and TRBJ2-3; D ambiguous. CDR3 length: 14 amino acids. Trimming pared 8 bases from V and 1 base from J, leaving 13 bases between. Per germline, CDR1 LNHDA and CDR2 SQIVND (reference sequence). The CDR3 DNA is TGTGCCAGTGGGCGCACCGCCGGCACAGATACGCAGTATTTT. It specifies CASGRTAGTDTQYF.